The table lists the clone carrying this T cell receptor beta chain with a count of one. What it recognizes is unknown. Method: immunoSEQ multiplex PCR; TCRdb's copy keeps in-frame clones and lacks some. The sample carries under 55,000 clones, 90% to 95% recorded once. These data originate in a study of graft-versus-host responses after intestinal transplantation. Study-wide background: Induction using anti-thymocyte globulin, followed by tacrolimus and steroids for approximately 3 years, was given to all recipients.

Germline CDR1 and CDR2: MDHEN and SYDVKM. V lost 3 bases and J 3 bases, leaving 16 bases between the germline ends. The CDR3 is made up of 16 amino acids. Study-wide results and limits: GvH clones detected in recipient marrow included some appearing first in ileum or blood. Graft-donor T cell macrochimerism coincided with high graft-versus-host to host-versus-graft clonal ratios in allografts.

The clonotype comes from a human patient who received an intestinal transplant, so some T cells may come from the graft donor. The gene calls are TRBV28 and TRBJ2-3; D ambiguous. The material was PBMCs, obtained 524 days after transplant. The CDR3 DNA reads as TGTGCCAGCAGTTTCCCTCGAAAGGTGGGAACAGATACGCAGTATTTT. It codes for CASSFPRKVGTDTQYF.